This TCR beta chain emerged from a study of cytomegalovirus exposure and HLA in healthy donors. Study-wide findings and caveats: Owing to their indistinguishability, certain V segments, notably TRBV6-2 and TRBV6-3, were excluded.

This PCR relied on a set of 60 Vbeta primers and 13 Jbeta primers. Authors' analysis steps: There were 80 million to 95 million unique TCR beta chains by a later count, and around 10 million of them were shared. Clones were read by immunoSEQ multiplex PCR, and TCRdb kept only the in-frame ones, dropping some. The V and J calls and clone size are taken from that table; D and trimming were inferred from the DNA. Of some 120,000 clones listed, around 78% are singletons. Trimming removed 4 bases from V and 0 bases from J; junction bases left unmatched: 5. Germline V lookup: CDR1 MGHDK, CDR2 SYGVNS. The CDR3 consists of 17 residues. In regard to this clone: The antigen remains undetermined.

The chain couples TRBV25-1 to TRBJ2-6; 8 positions match TRBD1. The clonotype originates from a man in his sixties in good health and CMV-seropositive. Sequencing was done on a sample of PBMCs. The CDR3 is CASSGQGPFSGANVLTF. The CDR3 DNA reads as TGTGCCAGCAGTGGACAGGGGCCCTTCTCTGGGGCCAACGTCCTGACTTTC.